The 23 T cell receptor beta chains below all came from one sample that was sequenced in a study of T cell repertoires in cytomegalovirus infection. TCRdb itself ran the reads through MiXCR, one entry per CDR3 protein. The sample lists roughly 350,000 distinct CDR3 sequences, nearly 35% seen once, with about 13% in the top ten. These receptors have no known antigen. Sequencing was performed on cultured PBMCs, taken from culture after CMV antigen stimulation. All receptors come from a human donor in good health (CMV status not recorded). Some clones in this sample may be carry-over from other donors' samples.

CDR3 amino acids: CASSPGTATPEAFF. The CDR3 bases are TGTGCCAGCAGCCCCGGGACGGCCACCCCTGAAGCTTTCTTT. The chain has TRBV5-4 and TRBJ1-1, with D maybe TRBD1 (5 bases). Deletions cut 4 bases from V and 6 bases from J, with 16 bases between. The germline gives CDR1 SGHNT, CDR2 YYREEE (reference sequence). The CDR3 loop spans 14 amino acids.

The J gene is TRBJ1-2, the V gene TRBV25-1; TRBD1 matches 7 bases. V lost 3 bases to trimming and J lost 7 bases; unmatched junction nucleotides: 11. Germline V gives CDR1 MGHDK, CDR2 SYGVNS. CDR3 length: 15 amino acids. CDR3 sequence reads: CASSDPGQADGGYTF. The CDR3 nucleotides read TGTGCCAGCAGTGACCCCGGACAGGCGGACGGTGGCTACACCTTC.

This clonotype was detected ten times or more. CDR3 nucleotides: TGTGCCAGCAGCTTAGCGGGGCGTAGTGGAAACACCATATATTTT. This sequence encodes CASSLAGRSGNTIYF. This sequence joins TRBV7-2 and TRBJ1-3, with D perhaps matching TRBD1 (5 bases). The CDR3 is 15 residues long. Germline V lookup: CDR1 SGHTA, CDR2 FQGNSA. Trimming stripped 0 bases from V and 3 bases from J, with 9 bases between.

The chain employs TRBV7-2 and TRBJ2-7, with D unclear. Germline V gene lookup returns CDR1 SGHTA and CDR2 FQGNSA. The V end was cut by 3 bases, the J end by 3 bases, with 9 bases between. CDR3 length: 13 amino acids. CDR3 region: CASSLTGRYEQYV. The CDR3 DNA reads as TGTGCCAGCAGCTTGACGGGCCGCTACGAGCAGTACGTC.

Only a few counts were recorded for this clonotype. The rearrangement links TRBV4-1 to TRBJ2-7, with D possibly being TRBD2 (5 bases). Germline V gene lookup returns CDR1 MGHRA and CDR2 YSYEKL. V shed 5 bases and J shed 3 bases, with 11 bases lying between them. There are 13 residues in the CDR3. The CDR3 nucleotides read TGCGCCAGCAGCTACGACGGACTCTACGAGCAGTACTTC. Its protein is CASSYDGLYEQYF.

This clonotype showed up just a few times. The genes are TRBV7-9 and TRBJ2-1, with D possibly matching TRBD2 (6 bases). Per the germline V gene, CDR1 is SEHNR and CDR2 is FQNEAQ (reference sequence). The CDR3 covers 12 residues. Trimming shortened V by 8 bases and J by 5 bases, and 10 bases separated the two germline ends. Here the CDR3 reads CASSGGNNEQFF. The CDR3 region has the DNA TGTGCCAGCTCAGGAGGGAACAATGAGCAGTTCTTC.

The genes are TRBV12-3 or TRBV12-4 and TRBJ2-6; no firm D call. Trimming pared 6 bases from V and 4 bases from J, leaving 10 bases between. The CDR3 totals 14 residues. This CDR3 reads CASRWTGGANVLTF. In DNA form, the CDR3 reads TGTGCCAGCAGATGGACCGGGGGGGCCAACGTCCTGACTTTC.

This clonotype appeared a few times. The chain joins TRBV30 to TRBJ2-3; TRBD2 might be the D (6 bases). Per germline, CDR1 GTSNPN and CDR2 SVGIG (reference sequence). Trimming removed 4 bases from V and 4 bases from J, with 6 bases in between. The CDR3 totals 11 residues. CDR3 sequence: CAWTGADTQYF. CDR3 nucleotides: TGTGCCTGGACGGGGGCAGATACGCAGTATTTT.

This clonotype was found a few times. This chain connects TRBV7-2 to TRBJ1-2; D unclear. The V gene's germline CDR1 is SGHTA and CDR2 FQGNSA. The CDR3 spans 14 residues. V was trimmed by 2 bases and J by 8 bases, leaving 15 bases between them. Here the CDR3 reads CASSLLASIGGYTF. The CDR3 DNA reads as TGTGCCAGCAGCTTACTCGCCTCAATCGGGGGCTACACCTTC.

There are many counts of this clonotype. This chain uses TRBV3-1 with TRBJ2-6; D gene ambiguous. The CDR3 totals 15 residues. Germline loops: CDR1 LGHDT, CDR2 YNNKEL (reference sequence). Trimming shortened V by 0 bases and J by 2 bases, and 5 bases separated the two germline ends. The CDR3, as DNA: TGTGCCAGCAGCCAAGATGCCACTGGGGCCAACGTCCTGACTTTC. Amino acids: CASSQDATGANVLTF. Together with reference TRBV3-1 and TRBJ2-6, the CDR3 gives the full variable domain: DTAVSQTPKYLVTQMGNDKSIKCEQNLGHDTMYWYKQDSKKFLKIMFSYNNKELIINETVPNRFSPKSPDKAHLNLHINSLELGDSAVYFCASSQDATGANVLTFGAGSRLTVL.

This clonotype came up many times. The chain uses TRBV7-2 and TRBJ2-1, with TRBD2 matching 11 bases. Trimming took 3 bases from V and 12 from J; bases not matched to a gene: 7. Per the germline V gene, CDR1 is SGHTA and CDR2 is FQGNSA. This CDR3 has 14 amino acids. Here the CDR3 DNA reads TGTGCCAGCAGCTTTCGACTAGCGGGAATAGGGCAGTTCTTC. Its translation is CASSFRLAGIGQFF.

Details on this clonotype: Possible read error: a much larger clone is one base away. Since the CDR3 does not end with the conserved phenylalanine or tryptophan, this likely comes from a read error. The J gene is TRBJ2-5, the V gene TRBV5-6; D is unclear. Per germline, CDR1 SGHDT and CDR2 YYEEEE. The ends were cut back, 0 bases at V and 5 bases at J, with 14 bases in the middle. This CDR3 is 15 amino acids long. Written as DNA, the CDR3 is TGTGCCAGCAGCTTGGACCAACATTCATGGGAGACCCAGTACCTC. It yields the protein CASSLDQHSWETQYL.

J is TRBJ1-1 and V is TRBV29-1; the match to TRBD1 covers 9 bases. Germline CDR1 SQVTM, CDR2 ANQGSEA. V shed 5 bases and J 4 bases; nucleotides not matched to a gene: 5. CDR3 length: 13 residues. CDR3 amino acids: CSVRTGVGTEAFF. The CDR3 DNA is TGCAGCGTTAGGACAGGGGTCGGCACTGAAGCTTTCTTT.

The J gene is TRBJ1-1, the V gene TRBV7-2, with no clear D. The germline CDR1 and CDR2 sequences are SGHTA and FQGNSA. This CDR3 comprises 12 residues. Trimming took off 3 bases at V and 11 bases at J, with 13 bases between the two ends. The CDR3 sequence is CASSLDVPVAFF. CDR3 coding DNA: TGTGCCAGCAGCTTGGACGTTCCGGTGGCTTTCTTT.

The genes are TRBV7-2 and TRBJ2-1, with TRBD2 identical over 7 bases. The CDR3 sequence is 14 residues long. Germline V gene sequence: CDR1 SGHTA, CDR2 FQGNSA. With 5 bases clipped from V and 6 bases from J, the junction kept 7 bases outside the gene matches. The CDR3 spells CASSPSGGFNEQFF. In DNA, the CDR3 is TGTGCCAGCAGCCCTAGCGGAGGTTTCAATGAGCAGTTCTTC.

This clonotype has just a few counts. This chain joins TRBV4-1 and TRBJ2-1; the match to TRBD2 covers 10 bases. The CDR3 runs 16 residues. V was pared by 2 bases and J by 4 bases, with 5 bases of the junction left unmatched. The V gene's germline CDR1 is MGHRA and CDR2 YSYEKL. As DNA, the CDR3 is TGCGCCAGCAGCCAACCCGGGACTAGCGCTTACAATGAGCAGTTCTTC. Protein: CASSQPGTSAYNEQFF.

In DNA, the CDR3 is TGTGCCAGCAGTTACTTCGAAGGACCAAATTCACCCCTCCACTTT. This codes for CASSYFEGPNSPLHF. The chain carries TRBV6-6 and TRBJ1-6; D ambiguous. The V and J ends lost 1 base and 7 bases respectively, with 11 bases between them. The CDR3 runs 15 residues. Germline V gene lookup returns CDR1 MNHNY and CDR2 SVGAGI (reference sequence).

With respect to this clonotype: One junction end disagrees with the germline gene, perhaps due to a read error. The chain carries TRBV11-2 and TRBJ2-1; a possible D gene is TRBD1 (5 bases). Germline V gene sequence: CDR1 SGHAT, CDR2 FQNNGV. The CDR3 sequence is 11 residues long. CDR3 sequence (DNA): TGTGCCAGCAGCTCGGGCAGGGTAGGTGACTTC. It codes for CASSSGRVGDF.

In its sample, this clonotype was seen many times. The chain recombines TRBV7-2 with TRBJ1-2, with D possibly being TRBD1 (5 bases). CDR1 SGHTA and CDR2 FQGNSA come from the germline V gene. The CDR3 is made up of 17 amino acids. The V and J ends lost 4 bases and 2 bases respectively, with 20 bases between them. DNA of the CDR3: TGTGCCAGCAGCTCTACTAGACCGGGACCGCCGAACTATGGCTACACCTTC. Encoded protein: CASSSTRPGPPNYGYTF.

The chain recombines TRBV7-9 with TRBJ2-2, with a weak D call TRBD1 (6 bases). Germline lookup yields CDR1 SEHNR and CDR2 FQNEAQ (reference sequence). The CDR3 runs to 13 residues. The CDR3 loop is CAGGTTNTGELFF. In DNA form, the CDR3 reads TGTGCTGGGGGCACAACGAACACCGGGGAGCTGTTTTTT.

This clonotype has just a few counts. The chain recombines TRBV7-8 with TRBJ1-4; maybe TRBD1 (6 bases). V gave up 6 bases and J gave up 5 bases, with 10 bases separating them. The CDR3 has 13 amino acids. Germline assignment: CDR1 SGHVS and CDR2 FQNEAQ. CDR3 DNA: TGTGCCAGCAGGCGGACAGTAAATGAAAAACTGTTTTTT. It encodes CASRRTVNEKLFF.

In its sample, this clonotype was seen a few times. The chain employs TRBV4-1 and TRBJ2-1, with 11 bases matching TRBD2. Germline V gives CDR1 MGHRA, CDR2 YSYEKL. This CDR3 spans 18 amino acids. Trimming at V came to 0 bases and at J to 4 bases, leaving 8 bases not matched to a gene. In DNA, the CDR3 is TGCGCCAGCAGCCAAGACTACCTGGGACTAGCGGATTACAATGAGCAGTTCTTC. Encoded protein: CASSQDYLGLADYNEQFF.

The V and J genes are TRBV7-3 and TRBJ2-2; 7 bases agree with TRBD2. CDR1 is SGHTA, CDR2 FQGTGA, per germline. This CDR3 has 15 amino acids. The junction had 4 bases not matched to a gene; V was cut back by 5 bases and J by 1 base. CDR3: CASSPGLQNTGELFF. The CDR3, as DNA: TGTGCCAGCAGCCCGGGACTACAGAACACCGGGGAGCTGTTTTTT. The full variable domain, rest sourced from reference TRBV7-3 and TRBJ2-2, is GAGVSQTPSNKVTEKGKYVELRCDPISGHTALYWYRQSLGQGPEFLIYFQGTGAADDSGLPNDRFFAVRPEGSVSTLKIQRTERGDSAVYLCASSPGLQNTGELFFGEGSRLTVL.